The 32 T cell receptor beta chains in this list originate from one sample, sequenced in a study of cytomegalovirus exposure and HLA in healthy donors. Primers: 60 Vbeta forward and 13 Jbeta reverse. Sequencing was performed with immunoSEQ multiplex PCR; in TCRdb, only in-frame clones are kept and a portion is missing. The table lists approximately 89,000 clones, 60% to 80% of them singletons. Sequencing was done on a sample of PBMCs. The receptors derive from a female donor in good health and CMV-seronegative.

This clone has just a few counts. This rearrangement joins TRBV6-1 to TRBJ2-2; 8 bases line up with TRBD2. Germline loops: CDR1 MNHNS, CDR2 SASEGT. The CDR3 spans 16 residues. The V segment lost 3 bases and the J segment 5 bases; nucleotides outside the gene matches: 8. CDR3: CASSEPPGLGTGELFF. The CDR3, as DNA: TGTGCCAGCAGTGAGCCTCCGGGACTAGGGACCGGGGAGCTGTTTTTT.

CDR3 DNA sequence: TGTGCCAGCAGCCAAGTCTCTAGCACAGATACGCAGTATTTT. This encodes CASSQVSSTDTQYF. The V call is TRBV14, the J call TRBJ2-3; D gene ambiguous. The V end was cut by 1 base, the J end by 0 bases, with 5 bases between. CDR1 is SGHDN, CDR2 FVKESK, per germline. The CDR3 is made up of 14 amino acids.

This chain uses TRBV19 with TRBJ2-3, with 7 bases that match TRBD2. This CDR3 has 16 residues. The ends lost 3 bases at V and 6 bases at J; junction bases unmatched: 12. Germline lookup yields CDR1 LNHDA and CDR2 SQIVND (reference sequence). In nucleotides, the CDR3 is TGTGCCAGTAGTATTACTGGCGGGAGTGGGGTGGATACGCAGTATTTT. The encoded protein is CASSITGGSGVDTQYF.

The chain uses TRBV29-1 and TRBJ1-5; D call uncertain. Germline-derived CDR1 and CDR2 are SQVTM and ANQGSEA. There are 13 residues in the CDR3. The V end lost 4 bases, the J end lost 0 bases, and 7 bases lay between the germline ends. The CDR3 nucleotides are TGCAGCGTTGCTCAGGATAGCAATCAGCCCCAGCATTTT. Protein product: CSVAQDSNQPQHF.

The V gene is TRBV7-9, the J gene TRBJ1-2; 10 bases map to TRBD1. Germline V gene lookup returns CDR1 SEHNR and CDR2 FQNEAQ (reference sequence). Trimming took 0 bases from V and 4 from J; bases not matched to a gene: 5. This CDR3 comprises 16 residues. The CDR3 here is CASSLARDRGTYGYTF. CDR3 nucleotides: TGTGCCAGCAGCTTAGCCCGGGACAGGGGAACCTATGGCTACACCTTC. Using reference TRBV7-9 and TRBJ1-2 for the parts outside the CDR3, the full variable domain is DTGVSQNPRHKITKRGQNVTFRCDPISEHNRLYWYRQTLGQGPEFLTYFQNEAQLEKSRLLSDRFSAERPKGSFSTLEIQRTEQGDSAMYLCASSLARDRGTYGYTFGSGTRLTVV.

The sample holds a few counts of this clone. Other DNA sequences in the same sample also yield this CDR3. The chain uses TRBV5-6 and TRBJ1-1; 7 bases align to TRBD1. J was trimmed by 1 base and V by 5 bases; bases with no gene match: 5. This CDR3 has 14 amino acids. Looked up from germline, CDR1 is SGHDT and CDR2 is YYEEEE. The CDR3 is CASSHRGWNTEAFF. The CDR3 region has the DNA TGTGCCAGCAGTCACAGGGGATGGAACACTGAAGCTTTCTTT.

The gene calls are TRBV28 and TRBJ1-4; no definite D call. The CDR3 is 14 amino acids. Trimming removed 4 bases at V and 6 bases at J, with 12 bases between. In germline, CDR1 is MDHEN, CDR2 SYDVKM. CDR3 bases: TGTGCCAGCAGTTCAGGTCAGCCCCATGAAAAACTGTTTTTT. This encodes CASSSGQPHEKLFF.

V gene TRBV28 combines with J gene TRBJ2-2, with 12 bases matching TRBD2. Trimming took 10 bases from V and 3 from J; bases not matched to a gene: 15. This CDR3 comprises 18 residues. In germline, CDR1 is MDHEN, CDR2 SYDVKM. The CDR3, as DNA: TGTGCCACCATCTTCTCGGGGCTAGCGGGAGGGGACACCGGGGAGCTGTTTTTT. Residues: CATIFSGLAGGDTGELFF. Variable domain in full (rest from reference TRBV28 and TRBJ2-2): DVKVTQSSRYLVKRTGEKVFLECVQDMDHENMFWYRQDPGLGLRLIYFSYDVKMKEKGDIPEGYSVSREKKERFSLILESASTNQTSMYLCATIFSGLAGGDTGELFFGEGSRLTVL.

The chain is built from TRBV20-1 and TRBJ1-1, with D unclear. CDR3 length equals 11 residues. CDR1 is DFQATT, CDR2 SNEGSKA, per germline (reference sequence). Deletions cut 1 base from V and 6 bases from J, with 6 bases between. The CDR3 sequence is CSARVRAEAFF. CDR3 DNA sequence: TGCAGTGCTAGAGTCCGGGCTGAAGCTTTCTTT.

The V call is TRBV13, the J call TRBJ1-1; 10 bases agree with TRBD1. This CDR3 comprises 15 residues. Germline V gene lookup returns CDR1 PRHDT and CDR2 FYEKMQ (reference sequence). V dropped 3 bases and J dropped 5; count of bases not matched to a gene: 6. As DNA, the CDR3 is TGTGCCAGCAGCTTCCACGACAGGGGGCTGACTGAAGCTTTCTTT. Translation gives CASSFHDRGLTEAFF. Filled out from reference TRBV13 and TRBJ1-1, the complete variable domain reads AAGVIQSPRHLIKEKRETATLKCYPIPRHDTVYWYQQGPGQDPQFLISFYEKMQSDKGSIPDRFSAQQFSDYHSELNMSSLELGDSALYFCASSFHDRGLTEAFFGQGTRLTVV.

The chain employs TRBV10-2 and TRBJ1-2, with TRBD1 as a possible D gene (6 bases). There are 14 residues in the CDR3. Germline values: CDR1 WSHSY, CDR2 SAAADI. Trimming took 3 bases from V and 6 from J, leaving 14 bases between them. The CDR3 DNA reads TGCGCCAGCAGTGATTATTGGTCAGGGGATGGCTACACCTTC. Translation gives CASSDYWSGDGYTF.

The V and J genes are TRBV2 and TRBJ2-7, with D possibly matching TRBD1 (5 bases). The V end lost 8 bases, the J end lost 5 bases, and 10 bases lay between the germline ends. The CDR3 covers 11 residues. Per germline, CDR1 SNHLY and CDR2 FYNNEI. CDR3 nucleotide sequence: TGTGCCAGCGGAAAGGGGAACGAGCAGTACTTC. As protein: CASGKGNEQYF.

The chain carries TRBV11-3 and TRBJ1-1; D is undetermined. The CDR3 covers 16 residues. The V gene lost 1 base and the J gene lost 6 bases, with 18 bases spanning the gap. CDR1 is SGHNT and CDR2 is YENEEA in the germline V gene. The CDR3 spells CASSLAGNTRIAEAFF. CDR3 in DNA: TGTGCCAGCAGCTTAGCCGGGAATACCAGGATCGCTGAAGCTTTCTTT.

The rearrangement links TRBV5-6 to TRBJ2-1; 7 bases agree with TRBD1. In germline, CDR1 is SGHDT, CDR2 YYEEEE. Trimming at V came to 4 bases and at J to 6 bases, leaving 10 bases not matched to a gene. The CDR3 length is 15 residues. CDR3 DNA sequence: TGTGCCAGCAGCGTAACCGGGACAGTAGTCAATGAGCAGTTCTTC. Its protein is CASSVTGTVVNEQFF.

This clone was counted a few times. This chain uses TRBV2 with TRBJ2-3; possibly TRBD1 for D (6 bases). CDR1 is SNHLY, CDR2 FYNNEI, per germline. CDR3 length equals 17 residues. V gave up 6 bases and J gave up 3 bases, with 22 bases separating them. The CDR3 region has the DNA TGTGCCAGCAGCCTCTTTAACACAGGGACGGGAACAGATACGCAGTATTTT. This codes for CASSLFNTGTGTDTQYF. The whole variable domain, filled in from reference TRBV2 and TRBJ2-3, reads EPEVTQTPSHQVTQMGQEVILRCVPISNHLYFYWYRQILGQKVEFLVSFYNNEISEKSEIFDDQFSVERPDGSNFTLKIRSTKLEDSAMYFCASSLFNTGTGTDTQYFGPGTRLTVL.

This clone came up a few times. The genes are TRBV5-1 and TRBJ2-1, with 11 bases matching TRBD1. V was clipped by 4 bases and J by 6 bases; unmatched bases: 6. CDR1 is SGHRS, CDR2 YFSETQ, per germline. This CDR3 has 15 residues. In nucleotides, the CDR3 is TGCGCCAGCAGCCTAGGGACAGGGGGTACCAATGAGCAGTTCTTC. Translated, it gives CASSLGTGGTNEQFF.

This clone was observed a single time. The CDR3 nucleotides are TGTGCCAGCAGTTCTCCCGGGGAGGAGTACTTC. Protein sequence: CASSSPGEEYF. The J gene is TRBJ2-7, the V gene TRBV28, with D possibly TRBD2 on 6 matching bases. From germline, CDR1 is MDHEN and CDR2 SYDVKM. The CDR3 is made up of 11 amino acids. V lost 4 bases, J lost 11 bases, and 12 bases lay in between.

This clone appeared once. This rearrangement joins TRBV7-2 to TRBJ2-7; tentatively, D is TRBD2 (5 bases). The CDR3 extends over 15 amino acids. Per the germline V gene, CDR1 is SGHTA and CDR2 is FQGNSA. V was shortened by 5 bases and J by 2 bases, with 16 bases between the two germline ends. The CDR3: CASSPLVGITYEQYF. CDR3 nucleotide sequence: TGTGCCAGCAGCCCCCTTGTCGGGATTACCTACGAGCAGTACTTC.

The chain is built from TRBV6-6 and TRBJ2-7; 8 bases are shared with TRBD1. CDR3 length: 13 residues. From germline, CDR1 is MNHNY and CDR2 SVGAGI (reference sequence). The ends lost 5 bases at V and 7 bases at J; junction bases unmatched: 7. CDR3 residues: CASSTGTGREQYF. The CDR3 bases are TGTGCCAGCAGTACCGGGACAGGCCGTGAGCAGTACTTC.

The chain has TRBV5-1 and TRBJ2-7, with TRBD1 identical over 9 bases. The V segment lost 0 bases and the J segment 4 bases; nucleotides outside the gene matches: 5. The CDR3 is 15 amino acids. Germline CDR1 and CDR2: SGHRS and YFSETQ. The CDR3 reads CASSLAGTGIYEQYF. Written as DNA, the CDR3 is TGCGCCAGCAGCTTGGCCGGGACAGGGATTTACGAGCAGTACTTC.

The gene calls are TRBV6-1 and TRBJ1-3, with 7 bases that match TRBD1. The CDR3 is 16 amino acids. Germline V gene data show CDR1 as MNHNS and CDR2 as SASEGT. The V gene end was trimmed by 3 bases and the J gene end by 0 bases; junction bases not matched to a gene: 5. Here the CDR3 reads CASSDTGDPSGNTIYF. Here the CDR3 DNA reads TGTGCCAGCAGTGATACAGGGGATCCCTCTGGAAACACCATATATTTT.

V is TRBV29-1 and J is TRBJ2-7; possible D gene TRBD1, 5 bases. V shed 8 bases and J shed 6 bases, with 14 bases lying between them. Germline V lookup: CDR1 SQVTM, CDR2 ANQGSEA. The CDR3 has 11 residues. Here the CDR3 reads CSYTWGLEQYF. Written as DNA, the CDR3 is TGCAGCTATACTTGGGGCCTCGAGCAGTACTTC.

The chain is built from TRBV7-2 and TRBJ2-1; 14 positions match TRBD2. The CDR3 length is 17 residues. V lost 5 bases, J lost 7 bases, and 10 bases stayed unmatched. CDR1 and CDR2 (germline): SGHTA, FQGNSA. In DNA, the CDR3 is TGTGCCAGCAGCGCCGGACTAGCGGGGGGAGTGAGGAATGAGCAGTTCTTC. This codes for CASSAGLAGGVRNEQFF.

The chain employs TRBV5-6 and TRBJ1-2; D might be TRBD1 (6 bases). Per the germline V gene, CDR1 is SGHDT and CDR2 is YYEEEE. V was cut by 4 bases and J by 1 base, with 8 bases left in between. The CDR3 contains 13 residues. The CDR3 nucleotides read TGTGCCAGCAGCCCAGGGGATAACTATGGCTACACCTTC. Translating gives CASSPGDNYGYTF.

V gene TRBV28 combines with J gene TRBJ1-1, with D maybe TRBD1 (5 bases). Trimming shortened V by 6 bases and J by 12 bases, and 23 bases separated the two germline ends. Germline lookup yields CDR1 MDHEN and CDR2 SYDVKM. CDR3 length: 14 amino acids. The CDR3 region has the DNA TGTGCCAGCAGCCGTCGGACACCTGGTCGGGCGACTTTCTTT. Its translation is CASSRRTPGRATFF.

The chain combines TRBV30 with TRBJ2-1; D remains unclear. V was clipped by 2 bases and J by 4 bases, with 12 bases between them. CDR3 length equals 14 residues. Germline V gene sequence: CDR1 GTSNPN, CDR2 SVGIG (reference sequence). The CDR3 DNA sequence: TGTGCCTGGAGTCGTGAGACTGGTTACAATGAGCAGTTCTTC. It encodes CAWSRETGYNEQFF.

V usage is TRBV5-1 and J usage is TRBJ2-7, with a possible D match to TRBD2 (5 bases). The germline V gene encodes CDR1 SGHRS and CDR2 YFSETQ. This CDR3 region has 15 residues. The V and J ends lost 4 bases and 1 base respectively, with 15 bases between them. The CDR3 bases are TGCGCCAGCAGCCGGGTAAGGGAGACATCCTACGAGCAGTACTTC. Translation: CASSRVRETSYEQYF.

This chain connects TRBV4-1 to TRBJ2-3, with D possibly matching TRBD2 (7 bases). CDR1 and CDR2 from the germline V gene are MGHRA and YSYEKL. This CDR3 contains 16 residues. V gave up 3 bases and J gave up 2 bases, with 15 bases separating them. This CDR3 reads CASSHPRGGLTDTQYF. The CDR3 bases are TGCGCCAGCAGCCACCCGAGGGGGGGCCTCACAGATACGCAGTATTTT.

The chain employs TRBV7-8 and TRBJ2-3; TRBD2 matches 8 bases. CDR1 is SGHVS and CDR2 is FQNEAQ in the germline V gene. The CDR3 is 14 amino acids. V lost 5 bases, J lost 1 base, and 2 bases stayed unmatched. In DNA, the CDR3 is TGTGCCAGCAGCGAGACTAGCGGCACAGATACGCAGTATTTT. Its protein product is CASSETSGTDTQYF.

V gene TRBV30 combines with J gene TRBJ2-5; a possible D gene is TRBD2 (6 bases). CDR1 and CDR2 (germline): GTSNPN, SVGIG (reference sequence). This CDR3 contains 13 residues. V was cut by 3 bases and J by 5 bases, with 13 bases left in between. CDR3 DNA: TGTGCCTGGAGAATGGGGGGTGGCGAGACCCAGTACTTC. Translating it yields CAWRMGGGETQYF.

The rearrangement uses TRBV19 and TRBJ2-7; 8 bases fit TRBD1. After removal of 5 bases from V and 0 bases from J, the junction contained 6 bases not matched to a gene. This CDR3 comprises 15 residues. From germline, CDR1 is LNHDA and CDR2 SQIVND (reference sequence). The CDR3 DNA sequence: TGTGCCAGTAGTTCAGGGGACAGGAGCTCCTACGAGCAGTACTTC. Protein sequence: CASSSGDRSSYEQYF.

The chain uses TRBV6-4 and TRBJ2-6, with D maybe TRBD2 (5 bases). CDR3 length: 15 residues. CDR1 and CDR2 (germline): MRHNA, SNTAGT. The V end lost 3 bases, the J end lost 1 base, and 7 bases lay between the germline ends. The CDR3 DNA is TGTGCCAGCAGTGAACGAGGGTCTGGGGCCAACGTCCTGACTTTC. Residues: CASSERGSGANVLTF.